The following is a TCR beta chain sequence with its context. The antigen remains unidentified. Breast cancer patients provided tissue from their axillary draining lymph nodes. TCRdb re-analysed the multiplex PCR reads in MiXCR, keeping a single row per CDR3 protein. The sample includes some 130,000 distinct CDR3 sequences, approximately 20% of them seen just once. The source of the sample is a study of breast tumors, draining lymph nodes, adjacent tissues. General study findings and limits: Tumors had less TCR diversity than lymph nodes, more than nontumor tissue.

This CDR3 is 16 amino acids long. Looked up from germline, CDR1 is MDHEN and CDR2 is SYDVKM. V dropped 5 bases and J dropped 6; count of bases not matched to a gene: 12. The chain employs TRBV28 and TRBJ2-1, with 8 bases matching TRBD2. What was sequenced was axillary lymph node tissue. This receptor was identified in a female donor with breast cancer. Some clones in this sample may be carry-over from other donors' samples. CDR3 DNA sequence: TGTGCCAGCAGTGCTTCCGGGAGGGCCACGTCCAATGAGCAGTTCTTC. It yields the protein CASSASGRATSNEQFF.